Below, 21 T cell receptor beta chains from the same sample are listed, as sequenced in a study of CD8+CD57+ T cells in acquired aplastic anemia (dated by TCRdb to 2016 to 2019). Expansion of CD8+CD57+ cells had been shown by flow cytometry in the patients chosen for sequencing. The instrument was an Illumina HiSeq 2000. Genomic DNA served as template for TCR beta VDJ combination and CDR3 sequence profiling. TCRdb's own reprocessing of the public reads used fastp at Q25 and MiXCR and kept productive beta chains. Rows with one shared CDR3 protein collapse into an entry with the most common genes and DNA. A total of under 200,000 distinct CDR3 sequences appear in this sample, approximately 48% of them only once. Together, the top ten hold around 9.7% of the sample. The sample comprised sorted CD4+, CD8+, or CD8+CD57+ T cells (not recorded which) from PBMCs. These TCRs come from a human donor with aplastic anemia.

This chain links TRBV12-3 or TRBV12-4 with TRBJ2-3, with 7 bases identical to TRBD2. The CDR3 has 19 amino acids. V gave up 3 bases and J gave up 2 bases; unmatched junction bases: 17. The CDR3 region is CASSFFKFGASGDTDTQYF. As DNA, the CDR3 is TGTGCCAGCAGTTTTTTCAAGTTCGGGGCTAGCGGTGACACAGATACGCAGTATTTT.

Note on this clonotype: One junction end does not reproduce the germline sequence, and a read error may be involved. The chain is built from TRBV24-1 and TRBJ1-2; tentative D call: TRBD1 (5 bases). Germline V gene data show CDR1 as KGHDR and CDR2 as SFDVKD. This CDR3 contains 13 residues. The CDR3 spells CASSDFDSYGYTF. The CDR3 DNA reads TGTGCCTCCAGTGACTTTGACAGTTATGGCTACACCTTT.

The chain couples TRBV5-1 to TRBJ2-5; D gene ambiguous. Germline CDR1 SGHRS, CDR2 YFSETQ. This CDR3 contains 16 residues. V was pared by 0 bases and J by 2 bases, with 14 bases between. CDR3 region: CASSLAVGVGQETQYF. The CDR3 DNA follows: TGCGCCAGCAGCTTGGCCGTAGGAGTGGGGCAAGAGACCCAGTACTTC.

V and J are TRBV20-1 and TRBJ1-1; D may be TRBD1 (6 bases). The CDR3 runs 11 residues. CDR1 and CDR2 from the germline V gene are DFQATT and SNEGSKA (reference sequence). Trimming removed 4 bases at V and 6 bases at J, with 9 bases between. The CDR3: CSATRGAEAFF. The CDR3 bases are TGCAGTGCTACCAGGGGTGCTGAAGCTTTCTTT.

This rearrangement joins TRBV6-6 to TRBJ2-5; D unclear. The germline V gene encodes CDR1 MNHNY and CDR2 SVGAGI (reference sequence). This CDR3 contains 12 residues. The V end lost 3 bases, the J end lost 5 bases, and 7 bases lay between the germline ends. The DNA of the CDR3 is TGTGCCAGCAGTTATATGGAGGAGACCCAGTACTTC. Its protein product is CASSYMEETQYF.

This clonotype was seen ten or more times. The rearrangement uses TRBV20-1 and TRBJ2-5, with D uncertain. Per the germline V gene, CDR1 is DFQATT and CDR2 is SNEGSKA (reference sequence). The CDR3 has 16 amino acids. Trimming left V 0 bases short and J 4 bases short, with 18 bases between. Here the CDR3 reads CSAREPWIPSGETQYF. DNA of the CDR3: TGCAGTGCTAGAGAACCCTGGATACCGAGTGGAGAGACCCAGTACTTC.

The V and J genes are TRBV5-1 and TRBJ2-1; D may be TRBD1 or TRBD2 (5 bases each). The ends were cut back, 1 base at V and 8 bases at J, with 16 bases in the middle. CDR3 size: 15 residues. Germline V lookup: CDR1 SGHRS, CDR2 YFSETQ. CDR3 sequence: CASSLRDPRADEQFF. As DNA, the CDR3 is TGCGCCAGCAGCTTGCGGGACCCGCGGGCAGATGAGCAGTTCTTC. The variable domain in full, completed from reference TRBV5-1 and TRBJ2-1, reads KAGVTQTPRYLIKTRGQQVTLSCSPISGHRSVSWYQQTPGQGLQFLFEYFSETQRNKGNFPGRFSGRQFSNSRSEMNVSTLELGDSALYLCASSLRDPRADEQFFGPGTRLTVL.

This clonotype occurred a few times. J is TRBJ1-1 and V is TRBV6-1, with D maybe TRBD1 (6 bases). CDR3 length: 14 residues. CDR1 and CDR2 from the germline V gene are MNHNS and SASEGT. V gave up 4 bases and J gave up 1 base, with 10 bases separating them. CDR3 loop: CASSVGTRNTEAFF. The CDR3 DNA reads as TGTGCCAGCAGTGTCGGGACAAGGAACACTGAAGCTTTCTTT.

This clonotype was counted ten times or more. V usage is TRBV12-3 or TRBV12-4 and J usage is TRBJ2-3; 12 nucleotides line up with TRBD2. The CDR3 loop spans 16 amino acids. Losses at the gene ends were 5 bases for V and 5 bases for J; bases not matched to a gene: 8. CDR3 in amino acids: CASSTWTSGKGDTQYF. The CDR3 DNA reads TGTGCCAGCAGTACTTGGACTAGCGGGAAAGGAGATACGCAGTATTTT.

The chain links TRBV3-1 to TRBJ2-5; D tentatively fits TRBD1 or TRBD2 (6 bases each). This CDR3 comprises 15 residues. V shed 4 bases and J shed 5 bases, with 17 bases lying between them. Per germline, CDR1 LGHDT and CDR2 YNNKEL (reference sequence). The CDR3 loop is CASSPWRGAEETQYF. CDR3 in DNA: TGTGCCAGCAGCCCGTGGAGGGGGGCCGAGGAGACCCAGTACTTC.

This clonotype was seen repeatedly, ten times or more. The chain is built from TRBV10-1 and TRBJ2-3; D tentatively fits TRBD1 or TRBD2 (5 bases each). Trimming cost V 3 bases and J 0 bases, with 10 bases left between them. CDR1 is WNHNN and CDR2 is SYGVQD in the germline V gene (reference sequence). CDR3 length: 15 amino acids. CDR3 residues: CASSDGTGSTDTQYF. The DNA of the CDR3 is TGCGCCAGCAGTGATGGGACGGGAAGCACAGATACGCAGTATTTT.

This chain connects TRBV10-3 to TRBJ1-5; the match to TRBD1 covers 8 bases. The CDR3 loop spans 15 amino acids. Germline values: CDR1 ENHRY, CDR2 SYGVKD. The junction had 3 bases not matched to a gene; V was cut back by 1 base and J by 4 bases. The chain's CDR3 is CAISELDRENQPQHF. As DNA, the CDR3 is TGTGCCATCAGTGAGTTGGACAGGGAGAATCAGCCCCAGCATTTT.

In this sample, this clonotype turned up a few times. The gene calls are TRBV5-6 and TRBJ2-1; 9 bases map to TRBD2. The V gene end was trimmed by 1 base and the J gene end by 8 bases; junction bases not matched to a gene: 7. CDR1 and CDR2 from the germline V gene are SGHDT and YYEEEE. This CDR3 has 15 amino acids. The chain's CDR3 is CASSLTSGLWYEQFF. As DNA, the CDR3 is TGTGCCAGCAGCTTGACTAGCGGGTTATGGTATGAGCAGTTCTTC.

The chain carries TRBV7-8 and TRBJ1-1; no reliable D call. The CDR3 length is 14 residues. V lost 0 bases and J lost 5, with 10 bases in between. Germline assignment: CDR1 SGHVS and CDR2 FQNEAQ. CDR3 sequence: CASSLALRGTEAFF. DNA for the CDR3: TGTGCCAGCAGCTTAGCCCTAAGAGGGACTGAAGCTTTCTTT.

Notes on this clonotype: One base away lies a much larger clone, so this may be a sequencing read error. The chain is built from TRBV11-3 and TRBJ2-5; 7 positions match TRBD1. Germline V gene sequence: CDR1 SGHNT, CDR2 YENEEA. The CDR3 extends over 16 amino acids. The junction had 13 bases not matched to a gene; V was cut back by 6 bases and J by 3 bases. The CDR3 DNA reads as TGTGCCAGCAGGCGCCGGAGACAGGGCGCTGAAGAGACCCAGTACTTC. Translation gives CASRRRRQGAEETQYF.

The chain couples TRBV20-1 to TRBJ2-7; 9 bases fit TRBD1. Germline assignment: CDR1 DFQATT and CDR2 SNEGSKA (reference sequence). CDR3 length equals 14 residues. J was trimmed by 2 bases and V by 5 bases; bases with no gene match: 7. CDR3 sequence reads: CSARQGQGTYEQYF. In nucleotides, the CDR3 is TGCAGTGCTCGCCAGGGACAGGGCACCTACGAGCAGTACTTC.

This clonotype was observed a handful of times. The chain joins TRBV7-6 to TRBJ1-1, with D hard to call. V was pared by 6 bases and J by 1 base, with 9 bases between. There are 13 residues in the CDR3. The germline gives CDR1 SGHVS, CDR2 FNYEAQ. CDR3: CASSLSSNTEAFF. CDR3 nucleotides: TGTGCCAGCAGTCTTTCATCGAACACTGAAGCTTTCTTT.

The chain joins TRBV29-1 to TRBJ1-2; unclear D gene. Germline CDR1 and CDR2: SQVTM and ANQGSEA. The CDR3 length is 13 residues. V shed 6 bases and J shed 2 bases, with 13 bases lying between them. As DNA, the CDR3 is TGCAGCGTCCTTTGGCAGTCAAACTATGGCTACACCTTC. Its protein is CSVLWQSNYGYTF.

The chain is built from TRBV7-8 and TRBJ1-5; no reliable D call. Germline CDR1 reads SGHVS; CDR2 reads FQNEAQ. This CDR3 region has 15 residues. V lost 1 base to trimming and J lost 4 bases, with 11 bases between them. The CDR3 region has the DNA TGTGCCAGCAGCTTAGAAGGCTCAGTTAATCAGCCCCAGCATTTT. This translates into CASSLEGSVNQPQHF.

Comment on this clonotype: This likely comes from a read error, as the CDR3 has no conserved phenylalanine or tryptophan at its end. The V and J genes are TRBV2 and TRBJ2-7; D ambiguous. The V and J ends lost 3 bases and 2 bases respectively, with 8 bases between them. Germline loops: CDR1 SNHLY, CDR2 FYNNEI. This CDR3 contains 13 residues. The CDR3 DNA follows: TGTGCCAGCAGTGATGCAGAAACCTACGAGCAGTACATC. Translating gives CASSDAETYEQYI.

V is TRBV12-3 or TRBV12-4 and J is TRBJ1-6, with a weak D call TRBD1 (6 bases). The length of the CDR3 is 14 residues. V lost 4 bases to trimming and J lost 6 bases, with 10 bases between them. The chain's CDR3 is CASSYGQFNSPLHF. In nucleotides, the CDR3 is TGTGCCAGCAGTTACGGACAGTTTAATTCACCCCTCCACTTT.